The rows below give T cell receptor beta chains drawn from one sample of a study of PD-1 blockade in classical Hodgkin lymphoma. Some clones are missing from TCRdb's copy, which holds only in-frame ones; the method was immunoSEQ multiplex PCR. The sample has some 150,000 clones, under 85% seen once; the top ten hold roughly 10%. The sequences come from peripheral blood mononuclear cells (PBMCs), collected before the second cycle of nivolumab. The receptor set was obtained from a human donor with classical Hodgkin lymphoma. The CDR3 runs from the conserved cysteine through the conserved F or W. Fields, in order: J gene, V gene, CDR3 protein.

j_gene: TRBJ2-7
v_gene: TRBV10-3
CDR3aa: CAISGQGAYEQYF

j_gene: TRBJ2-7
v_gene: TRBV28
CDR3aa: CASSLGTGVGEQYF

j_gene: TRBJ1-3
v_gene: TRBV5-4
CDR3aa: CASSLERPFSGNTIYF

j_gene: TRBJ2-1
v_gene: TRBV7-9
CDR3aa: CASTTTAGAYNEQFF

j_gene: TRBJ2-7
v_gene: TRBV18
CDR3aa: CASSPFGPIEQYF

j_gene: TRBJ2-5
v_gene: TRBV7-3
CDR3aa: CASSRGYQETQYF

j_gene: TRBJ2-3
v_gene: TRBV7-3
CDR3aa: CASSARGTGETDTQYF

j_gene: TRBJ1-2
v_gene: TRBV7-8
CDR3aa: CASSLSRTGGYGYTF

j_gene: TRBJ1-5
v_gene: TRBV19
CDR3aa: CASTGQSRVSNQPQHF

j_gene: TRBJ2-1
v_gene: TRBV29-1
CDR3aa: CSVGKGSGGYNEQFF

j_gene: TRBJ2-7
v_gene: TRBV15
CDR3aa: CATSRENWGRGPYEQYF

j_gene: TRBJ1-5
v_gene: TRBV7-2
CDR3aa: CASSWGGLNQPQHF